The clone carrying this T cell receptor (beta chain) was picked up a small number of times. Its antigen is unidentified. The sequenced fragment ends 3 residues before the CDR3 boundary, so the rest is inferred from the germline J gene. Sequencing used immunoSEQ multiplex PCR; TCRdb keeps in-frame clones, though not all of them. This sample has 4,000 to 6,500 clones, each found more than once. CVID meant reduced serum IgG, IgA and/or IgM plus specific antibody deficiency. Of CVID subjects, 15 were female and roughly 29 male, mean age approximately 40. This sample is drawn from a study of T cell clonality in common variable immunodeficiency. General study results and limits: In common variable immunodeficiency, TCR beta chains reportedly carried fewer deletions and N-nucleotide insertions. What drives increased CVID clonality needs T cell subpopulation sequencing. Fewer TCRbeta clones were shared among CVID subjects than controls.

The V gene end was trimmed by 6 bases and the J gene end by 4 bases; junction bases not matched to a gene: 11. The CDR3 contains 15 residues. From germline, CDR1 is SNHLY and CDR2 FYNNEI. This TCR derives from a human donor with common variable immunodeficiency. The V and J genes are TRBV2 and TRBJ2-5, with 7 nucleotides matching TRBD2. What was sequenced was peripheral blood mononuclear cells. CDR3 DNA, as far as it was read: TGTGCCAGCAGAGCCCGGGGGGACCCTACAGAGACC. Its protein product is CASRARGDPTET. The whole CDR3 protein is CASRARGDPTETQYF.